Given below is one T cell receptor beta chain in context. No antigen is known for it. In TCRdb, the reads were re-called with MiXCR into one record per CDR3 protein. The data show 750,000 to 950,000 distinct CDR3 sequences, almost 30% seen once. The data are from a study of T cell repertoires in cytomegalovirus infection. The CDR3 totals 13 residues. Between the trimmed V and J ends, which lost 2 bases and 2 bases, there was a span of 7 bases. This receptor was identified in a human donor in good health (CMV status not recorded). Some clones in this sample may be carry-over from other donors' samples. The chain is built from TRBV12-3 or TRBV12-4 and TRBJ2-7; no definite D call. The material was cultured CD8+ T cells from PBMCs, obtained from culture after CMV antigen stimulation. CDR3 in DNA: TGTGCCAGCAGTTTAAGACCGACCTACGAGCAGTACGTC. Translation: CASSLRPTYEQYV.